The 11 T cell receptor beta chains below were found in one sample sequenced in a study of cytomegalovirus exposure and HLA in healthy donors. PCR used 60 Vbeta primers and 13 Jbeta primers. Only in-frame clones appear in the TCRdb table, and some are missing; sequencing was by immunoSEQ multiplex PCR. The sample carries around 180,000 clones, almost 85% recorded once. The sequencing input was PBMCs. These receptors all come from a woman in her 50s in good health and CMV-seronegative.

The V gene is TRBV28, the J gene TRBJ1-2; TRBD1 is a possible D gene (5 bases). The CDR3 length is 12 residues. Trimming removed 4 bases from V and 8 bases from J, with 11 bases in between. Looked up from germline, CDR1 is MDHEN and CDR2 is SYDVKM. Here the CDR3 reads CASSWQGRGYTF. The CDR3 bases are TGTGCCAGCAGTTGGCAGGGCCGGGGCTACACCTTC.

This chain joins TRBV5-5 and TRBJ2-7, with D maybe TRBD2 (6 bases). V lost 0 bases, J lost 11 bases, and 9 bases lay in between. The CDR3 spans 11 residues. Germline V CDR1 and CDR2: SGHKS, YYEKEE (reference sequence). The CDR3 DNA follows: TGTGCCAGCAGCTTGGGGCGGAGGGAGTACTTC. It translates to CASSLGRREYF.

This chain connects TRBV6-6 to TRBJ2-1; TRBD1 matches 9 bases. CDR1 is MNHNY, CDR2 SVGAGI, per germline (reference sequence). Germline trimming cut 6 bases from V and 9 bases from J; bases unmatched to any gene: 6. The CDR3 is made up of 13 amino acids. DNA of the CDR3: TGTGCCAGCAGGTCGACAGGGGGGGGTGAGCAGTTCTTC. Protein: CASRSTGGGEQFF.

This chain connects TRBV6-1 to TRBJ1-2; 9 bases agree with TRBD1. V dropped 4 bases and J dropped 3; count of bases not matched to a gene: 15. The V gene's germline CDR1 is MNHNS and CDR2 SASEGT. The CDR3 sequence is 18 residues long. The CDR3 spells CASSVLRDRAQRHYGYTF. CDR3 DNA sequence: TGTGCCAGCAGTGTACTCCGGGACAGGGCACAGCGGCACTATGGCTACACCTTC.

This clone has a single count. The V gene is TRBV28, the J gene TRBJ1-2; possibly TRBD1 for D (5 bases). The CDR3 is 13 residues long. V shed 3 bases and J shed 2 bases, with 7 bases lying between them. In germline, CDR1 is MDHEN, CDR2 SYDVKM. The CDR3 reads CASSFRTNYGYTF. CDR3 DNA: TGTGCCAGCAGTTTCCGGACAAACTATGGCTACACCTTC.

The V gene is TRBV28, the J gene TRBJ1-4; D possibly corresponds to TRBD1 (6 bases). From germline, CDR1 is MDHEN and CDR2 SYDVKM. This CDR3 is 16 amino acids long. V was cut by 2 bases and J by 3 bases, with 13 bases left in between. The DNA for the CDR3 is TGTGCCAGCAGTTTAGACAGGTCGGCGGCTAATGAAAAACTGTTTTTT. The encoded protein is CASSLDRSAANEKLFF.

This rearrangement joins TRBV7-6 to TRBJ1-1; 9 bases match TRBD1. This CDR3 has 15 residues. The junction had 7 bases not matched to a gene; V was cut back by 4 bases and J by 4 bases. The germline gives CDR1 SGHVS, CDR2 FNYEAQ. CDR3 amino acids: CASSSRQGVGTEAFF. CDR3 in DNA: TGTGCCAGCAGCTCCAGACAGGGGGTGGGCACTGAAGCTTTCTTT.

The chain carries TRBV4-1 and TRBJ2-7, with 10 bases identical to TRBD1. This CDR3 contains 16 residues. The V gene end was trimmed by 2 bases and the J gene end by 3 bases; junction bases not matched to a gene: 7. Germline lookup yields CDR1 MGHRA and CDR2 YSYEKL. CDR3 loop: CASSQSRGTGVYEQYF. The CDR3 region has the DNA TGCGCCAGCAGCCAAAGCCGCGGGACAGGGGTCTACGAGCAGTACTTC.

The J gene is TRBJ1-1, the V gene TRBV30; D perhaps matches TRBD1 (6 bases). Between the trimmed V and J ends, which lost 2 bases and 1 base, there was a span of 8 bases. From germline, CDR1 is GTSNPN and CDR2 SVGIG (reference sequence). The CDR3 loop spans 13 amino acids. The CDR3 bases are TGTGCCTGGAGTTGGGGACAGAACACTGAAGCTTTCTTT. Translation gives CAWSWGQNTEAFF.

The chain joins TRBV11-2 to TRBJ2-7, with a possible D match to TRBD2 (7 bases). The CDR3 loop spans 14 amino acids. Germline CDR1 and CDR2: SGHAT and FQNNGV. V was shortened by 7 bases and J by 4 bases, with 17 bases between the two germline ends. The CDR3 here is CASNIKGGIYEQYF. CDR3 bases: TGTGCCAGCAATATAAAGGGGGGGATTTACGAGCAGTACTTC.

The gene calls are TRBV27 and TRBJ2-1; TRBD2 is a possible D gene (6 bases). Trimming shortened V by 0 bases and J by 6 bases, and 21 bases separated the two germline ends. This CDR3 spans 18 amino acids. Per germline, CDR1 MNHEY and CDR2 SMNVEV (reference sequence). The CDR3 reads CASSLSRDLTRGGNEQFF. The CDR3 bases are TGTGCCAGCAGTTTATCGCGGGATCTCACGAGGGGAGGCAATGAGCAGTTCTTC.